This T cell receptor beta chain was retrieved from a study of blood T cells in healthy people across ages. The CDR3 extends over 15 amino acids. Germline trimming cut 2 bases from V and 7 bases from J; bases unmatched to any gene: 8. Per the germline V gene, CDR1 is SGHRS and CDR2 is YFSETQ. This clonotype was recorded a few times. Together with a sample-barcoded 5' primer, a J-beta primer mix was included in a second PCR lasting about 6 to 11 cycles. TCRdb recomputed calls from the 5' RACE reads with MiXCR, one row per CDR3 protein. The sample holds about 1,400,000 distinct CDR3 sequences; about 43% are singletons and the top ten take 7.9%.

The origin of this receptor is a woman between 18 and 29 years old in good health. Specimen: blood. The genes are TRBV5-1 and TRBJ2-1; 8 nucleotides line up with TRBD2. The chain's CDR3 is CASSFQAGALNEQFF. CDR3 in DNA: TGCGCCAGCAGCTTCCAAGCGGGAGCTCTGAATGAGCAGTTCTTC.